This TCR beta chain was obtained from a study of blood T cell repertoires in COVID-19. Overall study: Sources were T cells, B-cell-depleted T cells, or PBMCs; the material itself was cDNA or gDNA.

The ends were cut back, 2 bases at V and 4 bases at J, with 7 bases in the middle. CDR1 SGHRS and CDR2 YFSETQ come from the germline V gene. This CDR3 is built from 13 residues. Only in-frame clones appear in the TCRdb table, and some are missing; sequencing was by immunoSEQ multiplex PCR. Of hundreds of thousands of clones in the sample, around nine tenths are singletons; the top ten hold approximately 2%. Turning to this clone: In the same sample, other DNA sequences code for this CDR3.

The chain employs TRBV5-1 and TRBJ1-5; possibly TRBD1 for D (6 bases). The sequencing sample was made of PBMCs or T cells enriched from blood (not recorded which). The receptor was derived from a woman aged 55-70 years in a cohort exposed to, infected with or recovered from COVID-19 (not recorded which). The CDR3 region has the DNA TGCGCCAGCAGCTTAGGGACAAATCAGCCCCAGCATTTT. Protein product: CASSLGTNQPQHF. Variable domain in full (rest from reference TRBV5-1 and TRBJ1-5): KAGVTQTPRYLIKTRGQQVTLSCSPISGHRSVSWYQQTPGQGLQFLFEYFSETQRNKGNFPGRFSGRQFSNSRSEMNVSTLELGDSALYLCASSLGTNQPQHFGDGTRLSIL.